This T cell receptor beta chain was profiled in a study of blood T cells in healthy people across ages. PCR was performed a second time for about 7 to 11 cycles using a sample-barcoded 5' primer and a J-beta primer mix. One entry per CDR3 protein results from TCRdb running MiXCR on the 5' RACE reads. In the table there are around 1,900,000 distinct CDR3 sequences, about 39% of which are singletons. In its sample, this clonotype was seen once. CDR1 is SGHTA and CDR2 is FQGNSA in the germline V gene. The CDR3 runs to 14 residues. Trimming stripped 3 bases from V and 7 bases from J, with 16 bases between.

The source is a human donor in good health. V usage is TRBV7-2 and J usage is TRBJ2-7; D gene unclear. Material: blood. CDR3 residues: CASSLDSLTEEQYF. The CDR3, as DNA: TGTGCCAGCAGCTTGGATTCCCTGACGGAAGAGCAGTACTTC.